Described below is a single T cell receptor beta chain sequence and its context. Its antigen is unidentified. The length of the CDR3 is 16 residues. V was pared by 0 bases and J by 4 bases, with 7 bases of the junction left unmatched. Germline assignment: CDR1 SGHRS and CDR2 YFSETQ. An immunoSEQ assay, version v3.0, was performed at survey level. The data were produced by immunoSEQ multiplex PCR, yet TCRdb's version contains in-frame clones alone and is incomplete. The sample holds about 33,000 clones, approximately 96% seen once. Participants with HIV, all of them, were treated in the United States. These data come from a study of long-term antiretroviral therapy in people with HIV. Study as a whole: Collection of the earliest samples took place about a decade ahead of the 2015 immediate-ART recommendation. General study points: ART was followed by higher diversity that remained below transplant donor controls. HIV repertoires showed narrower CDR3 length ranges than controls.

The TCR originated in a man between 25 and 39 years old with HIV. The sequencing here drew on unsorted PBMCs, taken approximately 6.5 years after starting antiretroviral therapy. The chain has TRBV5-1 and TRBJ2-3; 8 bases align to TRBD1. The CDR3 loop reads CASSLDGQGMSDTQYF. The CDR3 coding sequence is TGCGCCAGCAGCTTGGATGGACAGGGTATGTCAGATACGCAGTATTTT.